This is a list of T cell receptor beta chains from one sample in a study of blood T cells in healthy people across ages. TCRdb passed the 5' RACE reads through MiXCR, listing each CDR3 protein once. The top ten hold approximately 3.6% of the sample, which has hundreds of thousands of distinct CDR3 sequences, around 20% seen once. Source material: blood. These receptors were taken from an older man in good health. Both conserved end residues are part of each CDR3. Each record gives: D gene, CDR3 length, J gene, V gene, clone size, CDR3 protein, CDR3 DNA. A D gene is named only where the DNA matches it firmly. A row's size may be missing; if present it is once, few, many or a size class.

D gene: NA
CDR3 length: 14
J gene: TRBJ2-7
V gene: TRBV5-1
clone size: NA
CDR3 protein: CASKIYYNSYEQYF
CDR3 DNA: TGCGCCAGCAAAATTTATTATAACTCCTACGAGCAGTACTTC

D gene: NA
CDR3 length: 13
J gene: TRBJ2-5
V gene: TRBV5-1
clone size: few
CDR3 protein: CASSLDRVVTQYF
CDR3 DNA: TGCGCCAGCAGCTTGGACAGGGTTGTGACCCAGTACTTC

D gene: TRBD2
CDR3 length: 15
J gene: TRBJ2-3
V gene: TRBV15
clone size: NA
CDR3 protein: CATSRGGGITDTQYF
CDR3 DNA: TGTGCCACCAGCAGAGGCGGGGGAATCACAGATACGCAGTATTTT

D gene: TRBD1
CDR3 length: 14
J gene: TRBJ2-7
V gene: TRBV28
clone size: NA
CDR3 protein: CASRSGQGANEQYF
CDR3 DNA: TGTGCCAGCAGATCGGGACAGGGGGCAAACGAGCAGTACTTC

D gene: NA
CDR3 length: 14
J gene: TRBJ2-5
V gene: TRBV20-1
clone size: many
CDR3 protein: CSARDQSGRETQYF
CDR3 DNA: TGCAGTGCTAGAGATCAGAGCGGCAGAGAGACCCAGTACTTC

D gene: NA
CDR3 length: 14
J gene: TRBJ1-5
V gene: TRBV9
clone size: NA
CDR3 protein: CASSFGQADQPQHF
CDR3 DNA: TGTGCCAGCAGCTTTGGGCAGGCTGATCAGCCCCAGCATTTT

D gene: NA
CDR3 length: 17
J gene: TRBJ1-1
V gene: TRBV14
clone size: NA
CDR3 protein: CASSQGWQGPGLAEAFF
CDR3 DNA: TGTGCCAGCAGCCAAGGGTGGCAGGGCCCCGGGTTAGCTGAAGCTTTCTTT

D gene: NA
CDR3 length: 15
J gene: TRBJ2-2
V gene: TRBV14
clone size: NA
CDR3 protein: CASSPRPPNTGELFF
CDR3 DNA: TGTGCCAGCAGCCCTAGGCCCCCGAACACCGGGGAGCTGTTTTTT

D gene: NA
CDR3 length: 16
J gene: TRBJ2-4
V gene: TRBV7-8
clone size: NA
CDR3 protein: CASSVPTGTGGNIQYF
CDR3 DNA: TGTGCCAGCAGCGTGCCCACAGGGACTGGGGGAAACATTCAGTACTTC

D gene: TRBD2
CDR3 length: 15
J gene: TRBJ2-3
V gene: TRBV20-1
clone size: few
CDR3 protein: CSAPGTSGLTDTQYF
CDR3 DNA: TGCAGTGCTCCCGGGACTAGCGGACTCACAGATACGCAGTATTTT

D gene: TRBD2
CDR3 length: 17
J gene: TRBJ2-1
V gene: TRBV3-1
clone size: few
CDR3 protein: CASSQATSGRKLDEQFF
CDR3 DNA: TGTGCCAGCAGCCAAGCAACTAGCGGGAGGAAGCTCGATGAGCAGTTCTTC

D gene: NA
CDR3 length: 13
J gene: TRBJ1-4
V gene: TRBV5-1
clone size: NA
CDR3 protein: CASSSQGNEKLFF
CDR3 DNA: TGCGCCAGCAGCTCGCAGGGTAATGAAAAACTGTTTTTT

D gene: TRBD2
CDR3 length: 16
J gene: TRBJ2-1
V gene: TRBV12-3/TRBV12-4
clone size: many
CDR3 protein: CASSPQLAGGLNEQFF
CDR3 DNA: TGTGCCAGCAGTCCTCAACTAGCGGGAGGGCTCAATGAGCAGTTCTTC

D gene: TRBD1
CDR3 length: 17
J gene: TRBJ2-2
V gene: TRBV12-3/TRBV12-4
clone size: few
CDR3 protein: CASSGRGQGAVTGGLFF
CDR3 DNA: TGTGCCAGCAGTGGACGGGGACAGGGGGCCGTCACCGGGGGGCTGTTTTTT

D gene: NA
CDR3 length: 15
J gene: TRBJ2-2
V gene: TRBV7-3
clone size: NA
CDR3 protein: CASSLAGSFTGELFF
CDR3 DNA: TGTGCCAGCAGCTTAGCGGGCAGCTTCACCGGGGAGCTGTTTTTT

D gene: NA
CDR3 length: 15
J gene: TRBJ2-5
V gene: TRBV5-6
clone size: NA
CDR3 protein: CASSRDQRPRETQYF
CDR3 DNA: TGTGCCAGCAGCAGGGACCAGAGGCCACGGGAGACCCAGTACTTC

D gene: NA
CDR3 length: 15
J gene: TRBJ2-4
V gene: TRBV6-5
clone size: few
CDR3 protein: CASSTGRGAKNIQYF
CDR3 DNA: TGTGCCAGCAGTACGGGACGGGGGGCCAAAAACATTCAGTACTTC

D gene: TRBD2
CDR3 length: 19
J gene: TRBJ2-1
V gene: TRBV27
clone size: NA
CDR3 protein: CASSFLGTSGRPFIREQFF
CDR3 DNA: TGTGCCAGCAGTTTCCTTGGGACTAGCGGGAGGCCCTTTATCAGGGAGCAGTTCTTC

D gene: TRBD1
CDR3 length: 15
J gene: TRBJ1-6
V gene: TRBV28
clone size: few
CDR3 protein: CASSSPGQGTSPLHF
CDR3 DNA: TGTGCCAGCAGTTCACCGGGACAGGGAACTTCGCCCCTCCACTTT

D gene: NA
CDR3 length: 14
J gene: TRBJ1-1
V gene: TRBV19
clone size: NA
CDR3 protein: CASIRGGVGAEAFF
CDR3 DNA: TGTGCCAGTATCCGAGGGGGGGTCGGGGCTGAAGCTTTCTTT

D gene: NA
CDR3 length: 13
J gene: TRBJ2-4
V gene: TRBV7-9
clone size: NA
CDR3 protein: CASSPGTKNIQYF
CDR3 DNA: TGTGCCAGCAGCCCCGGGACTAAAAACATTCAGTACTTC

D gene: NA
CDR3 length: 13
J gene: TRBJ1-1
V gene: TRBV28
clone size: NA
CDR3 protein: CASGSQGNTEAFF
CDR3 DNA: TGTGCCAGCGGCAGTCAGGGGAACACTGAAGCTTTCTTT

D gene: TRBD2
CDR3 length: 16
J gene: TRBJ2-1
V gene: TRBV15
clone size: NA
CDR3 protein: CATSRGREGAYNEQFF
CDR3 DNA: TGTGCCACCAGCAGAGGCCGGGAGGGTGCCTACAATGAGCAGTTCTTC

D gene: NA
CDR3 length: 15
J gene: TRBJ2-1
V gene: TRBV3-1
clone size: many
CDR3 protein: CASSQDLASYNEQFF
CDR3 DNA: TGTGCCAGCAGCCAAGATCTAGCTAGTTACAATGAGCAGTTCTTC

D gene: NA
CDR3 length: 14
J gene: TRBJ1-3
V gene: TRBV7-3
clone size: NA
CDR3 protein: CASSRGTLGNTIYF
CDR3 DNA: TGTGCCAGCAGTAGGGGGACACTCGGAAACACCATATATTTT

D gene: NA
CDR3 length: 13
J gene: TRBJ2-2
V gene: TRBV6-6
clone size: NA
CDR3 protein: CASGGGGAGELFF
CDR3 DNA: TGTGCCAGCGGGGGTGGAGGCGCCGGGGAGCTGTTTTTT

D gene: TRBD2
CDR3 length: 16
J gene: TRBJ2-3
V gene: TRBV3-1
clone size: few
CDR3 protein: CASSPLAGTGGDTQYF
CDR3 DNA: TGTGCCAGCAGCCCCTTAGCGGGCACGGGGGGAGATACGCAGTATTTT

D gene: TRBD1
CDR3 length: 17
J gene: TRBJ2-7
V gene: TRBV12-3/TRBV12-4
clone size: NA
CDR3 protein: CASSPSTGQGEGYEQYF
CDR3 DNA: TGTGCCAGCAGTCCCTCCACCGGACAGGGAGAGGGCTACGAGCAGTACTTC

D gene: NA
CDR3 length: 14
J gene: TRBJ2-5
V gene: TRBV7-2
clone size: NA
CDR3 protein: CASSPRFSIETQYF
CDR3 DNA: TGTGCCAGCAGCCCCCGGTTTAGCATTGAGACCCAGTACTTC

D gene: NA
CDR3 length: 13
J gene: TRBJ2-1
V gene: TRBV7-2
clone size: NA
CDR3 protein: CASSFMLANEQFF
CDR3 DNA: TGTGCCAGCAGCTTTATGTTAGCCAATGAGCAGTTCTTC

D gene: TRBD1
CDR3 length: 14
J gene: TRBJ2-7
V gene: TRBV3-1
clone size: NA
CDR3 protein: CASSHTGGGYEQYF
CDR3 DNA: TGCGCCAGCAGCCATACAGGGGGCGGGTACGAGCAGTACTTC

D gene: NA
CDR3 length: 16
J gene: TRBJ2-5
V gene: TRBV20-1
clone size: NA
CDR3 protein: CSARRAGRASSYEQHF
CDR3 DNA: TGCAGTGCTAGGCGGGCAGGGCGGGCCTCCTCCTACGAGCAGCACTTC

D gene: TRBD1
CDR3 length: 15
J gene: TRBJ2-3
V gene: TRBV20-1
clone size: few
CDR3 protein: CSAPRQGSSTDTQYF
CDR3 DNA: TGCAGTGCTCCCCGACAGGGATCTAGCACAGATACGCAGTATTTT

D gene: NA
CDR3 length: 10
J gene: TRBJ2-5
V gene: TRBV29-1
clone size: few
CDR3 protein: CSGGTETQYF
CDR3 DNA: TGCAGCGGGGGGACTGAGACCCAGTACTTC

D gene: NA
CDR3 length: 13
J gene: TRBJ2-5
V gene: TRBV5-1
clone size: few
CDR3 protein: CASNPGIQETQYF
CDR3 DNA: TGCGCCAGCAACCCAGGGATACAAGAGACCCAGTACTTC

D gene: TRBD2
CDR3 length: 15
J gene: TRBJ2-7
V gene: TRBV7-2
clone size: NA
CDR3 protein: CASNLASGGSYEQYF
CDR3 DNA: TGTGCCAGCAACTTAGCGAGCGGGGGATCCTACGAGCAGTACTTC

D gene: TRBD1
CDR3 length: 15
J gene: TRBJ1-6
V gene: TRBV6-1
clone size: NA
CDR3 protein: CASSEGQGARSPLHF
CDR3 DNA: TGTGCCAGCAGTGAAGGACAGGGGGCACGATCACCCCTCCACTTT

D gene: TRBD2
CDR3 length: 16
J gene: TRBJ2-2
V gene: TRBV2
clone size: few
CDR3 protein: CASSPLAGLNTGELFF
CDR3 DNA: TGTGCCAGCAGTCCTCTAGCGGGGTTAAACACCGGGGAGCTGTTTTTT

D gene: TRBD1
CDR3 length: 16
J gene: TRBJ2-1
V gene: TRBV6-5
clone size: NA
CDR3 protein: CASTEDRAGGYNEQFF
CDR3 DNA: TGTGCCAGCACCGAGGACAGGGCAGGGGGTTACAATGAGCAGTTCTTC

D gene: TRBD1
CDR3 length: 16
J gene: TRBJ2-6
V gene: TRBV6-2/TRBV6-3
clone size: NA
CDR3 protein: CASSRDRVAGANVLTF
CDR3 DNA: TGTGCCAGCAGTCGGGACAGGGTGGCTGGGGCCAACGTCCTGACTTTC